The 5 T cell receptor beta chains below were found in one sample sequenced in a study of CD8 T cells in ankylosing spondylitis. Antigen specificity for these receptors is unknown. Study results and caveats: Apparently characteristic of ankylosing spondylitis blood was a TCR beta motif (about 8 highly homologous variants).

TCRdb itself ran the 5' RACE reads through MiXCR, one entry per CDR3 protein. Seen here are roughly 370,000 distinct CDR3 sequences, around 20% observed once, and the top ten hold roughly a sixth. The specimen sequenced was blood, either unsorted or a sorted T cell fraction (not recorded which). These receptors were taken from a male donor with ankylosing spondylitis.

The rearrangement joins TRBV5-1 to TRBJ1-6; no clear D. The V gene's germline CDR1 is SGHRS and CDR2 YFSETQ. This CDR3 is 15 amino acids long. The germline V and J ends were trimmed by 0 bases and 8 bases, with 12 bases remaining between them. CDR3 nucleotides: TGCGCCAGCAGCTTGGTAGTGGACGAGTATTCACCCCTCCACTTT. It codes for CASSLVVDEYSPLHF.

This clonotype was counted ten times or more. CDR3 in DNA: TGTGCCAGCAAGACAGGGGGCGGTCAGCAGTACTTC. It encodes CASKTGGGQQYF. The chain has TRBV27 and TRBJ2-7, with 10 nucleotides matching TRBD1. Germline V gene sequence: CDR1 MNHEY, CDR2 SMNVEV (reference sequence). V lost 7 bases to trimming and J lost 8 bases; unmatched junction nucleotides: 5. The CDR3 is 12 amino acids.

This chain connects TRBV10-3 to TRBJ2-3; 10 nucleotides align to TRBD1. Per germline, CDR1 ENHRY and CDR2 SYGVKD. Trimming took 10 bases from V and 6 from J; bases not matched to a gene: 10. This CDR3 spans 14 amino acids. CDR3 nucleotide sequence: TGTGCCACCTGGGACAGGGGTTACGAGGATACGCAGTATTTT. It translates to CATWDRGYEDTQYF.

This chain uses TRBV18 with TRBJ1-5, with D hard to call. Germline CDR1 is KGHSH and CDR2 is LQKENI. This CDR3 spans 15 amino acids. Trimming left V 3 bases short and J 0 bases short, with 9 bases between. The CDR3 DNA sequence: TGTGCCAGCTCACCGGAAGGCATTAGCAATCAGCCCCAGCATTTT. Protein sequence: CASSPEGISNQPQHF.

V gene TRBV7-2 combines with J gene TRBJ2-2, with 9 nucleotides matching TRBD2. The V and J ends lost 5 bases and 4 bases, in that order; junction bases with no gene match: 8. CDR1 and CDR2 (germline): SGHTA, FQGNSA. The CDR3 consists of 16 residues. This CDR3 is CASSLQLAGRTGELFF. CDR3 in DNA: TGTGCCAGCAGCCTACAACTAGCGGGCCGCACCGGGGAGCTGTTTTTT.